The sequence of this TCR beta chain was determined in a study of OX40 agonist ivuxolimab in advanced cancers. About the investigation overall: Ivuxolimab, which targeted the costimulatory receptor OX40 (CD134), was an agonistic, fully human IgG2 monoclonal antibody. Peripheral TCRbeta sequencing aimed to test whether ivuxolimab altered TCR sequence diversity and caused clonal T-cell expansion. Partial responses were achieved by three dose-escalation patients, of whom one had hepatocellular carcinoma and two had cutaneous melanoma. Prior anti-PD-1, anti-PD-L1 or anti-CTLA-4 therapy was permitted, and 30% to 50% of dose-escalation patients had received checkpoint inhibitors. Intravenous ivuxolimab was administered to patients every 2 weeks at six dose levels: 0.01, 0.1, 0.3, 1.5, 3 and 10 mg/kg. In the dose-escalation cohort, 75% to 90% of patients were male, and the mean age was 60 years with a range of roughly 23 to 90. Among the 50 to 55 dose-escalation patients, about 20 had hepatocellular carcinoma, around 15 melanoma, 9 renal cell carcinoma and 9 head and neck cancer. The monotherapy dose-escalation portion (N = 52 patients) of the phase I ivuxolimab trial is reported in the paper. What the work shows at the level of the full study, not this receptor alone: At doses of 0.1 to 3.0 mg/kg, clonal expansion of both CD4+ and CD8+ blood T cells was observed from baseline to week 6. Antigen specificity was not determined for the clonally expanded peripheral T cells. After ivuxolimab, more expanded clones were found on average in CD8+ T cells than in CD4+ T cells. In partial responders in the 0.1-3.0 mg/kg groups, normalized peripheral clonal expansion was found to be among the lowest, especially among CD8+ T cells. Low levels of normalized T-cell clonal expansion were also seen in some patients who did not respond.

The CDR3 runs 15 amino acids, cysteine and phenylalanine included. The entry retains the CDR3 DNA only, 45 bases that are in frame from base 1. CDR1 and CDR2 are drawn from the germline V gene (reference sequence): SGHNT, YYREEE. V loses 3 bases, J loses 0 bases, and the germline ends lie 10 bases apart. Genomic DNA was extracted from sorted cells for sequencing of the TCRbeta CDR3 region. The immunoSEQ Assay was used for sequencing of TCRbeta CDR3 regions. This immuneACCESS table, as held by TCRdb, lists in-frame sequences with V and J called but not all clones. Of the missing ones, under half trace to an unresolved V gene in checked studies; the others have no known cause. The sample includes 70,000 to 85,000 clones, with 65% to 90% observed a single time. The ten largest account for about 1.1% of the sample. For this clone: No cognate antigen has been identified for it. No clone much larger than this one lies a single base away; base qualities are absent.

The trial excluded patients who had a history of autoimmune disease or were on systemic immunosuppression. Peripheral blood for TCR sequencing was collected from all dose cohorts at baseline, on cycle 4 day 1, and on cycle 7 day 1. The samples were drawn from a first-in-human, open-label, multicenter phase I dose-escalation trial of ivuxolimab. The trial enrolled adults with locally advanced or metastatic head and neck squamous cell, hepatocellular, melanoma or renal cell carcinoma. Before TCR sequencing, CD4+ T cells and CD8+ T cells were sorted from peripheral blood as separate populations. The source material was CD4+ or CD8+ T cells sorted from blood, sampled in a trial of the OX40 agonist ivuxolimab. The TCR originated in an adult with an advanced solid tumor such as melanoma, head and neck, liver or kidney cancer. The rearrangement combines TRBV5-4 with TRBJ2-1, with a tentative D gene TRBD1 over 6 matching bases. CDR3 sequence: CASSYGQSSYNEQFF. The DNA reads as follows: TGTGCCAGCAGCTATGGACAGAGCTCCTACAATGAGCAGTTCTTC.